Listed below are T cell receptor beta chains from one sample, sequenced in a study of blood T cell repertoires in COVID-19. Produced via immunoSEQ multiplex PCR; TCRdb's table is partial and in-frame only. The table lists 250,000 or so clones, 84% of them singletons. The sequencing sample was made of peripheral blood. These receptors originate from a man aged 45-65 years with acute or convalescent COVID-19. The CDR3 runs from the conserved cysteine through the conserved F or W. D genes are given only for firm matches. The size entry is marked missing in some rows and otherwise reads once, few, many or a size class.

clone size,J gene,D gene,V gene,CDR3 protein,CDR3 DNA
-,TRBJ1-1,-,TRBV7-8,CASSLAWGRINTEAFF,TGTGCCAGCAGCTTAGCTTGGGGCAGGATTAACACTGAAGCTTTCTTT
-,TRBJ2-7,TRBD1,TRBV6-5,CASSLGQGGYEQYF,TGTGCCAGCAGCTTAGGACAGGGGGGCTACGAGCAGTACTTC
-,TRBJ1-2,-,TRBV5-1,CASSLGQGFDNYGYTF,TGCGCCAGCAGCTTGGGCCAGGGGTTCGATAACTATGGCTACACCTTC
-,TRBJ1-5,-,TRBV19,CASSMVQAGNQPQHF,TGTGCCAGTAGTATGGTACAGGCTGGCAATCAGCCCCAGCATTTT
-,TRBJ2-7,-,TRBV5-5,CASSTTYEQYF,TGTGCCAGCAGCACAACCTACGAGCAGTACTTC
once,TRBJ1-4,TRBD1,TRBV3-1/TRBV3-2,CASGPGQGDRGKLFF,TGTGCCAGCGGACCGGGACAGGGAGATAGGGGAAAACTGTTTTTT
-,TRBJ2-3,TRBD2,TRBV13,CASSFRGEDTQYF,TGTGCCAGCAGCTTTCGGGGGGAAGATACGCAGTATTTT
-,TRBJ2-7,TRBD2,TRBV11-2,CASSLGLGDLYF,TGTGCCAGCAGCTTGGGACTAGGAGATTTGTACTTC
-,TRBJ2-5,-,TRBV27,CASRDIGETQYF,TGTGCCAGCCGGGACATTGGGGAGACCCAGTACTTC
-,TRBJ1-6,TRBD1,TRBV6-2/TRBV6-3,CASSPWGQDNSPLHF,TGTGCCAGCAGCCCGTGGGGACAGGATAATTCACCCCTCCACTTT
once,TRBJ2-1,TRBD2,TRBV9,CASSVEAGGSYNEQFF,TGTGCCAGCAGCGTAGAAGCGGGGGGCTCCTACAATGAGCAGTTCTTC
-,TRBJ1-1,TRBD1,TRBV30,CAWSTSGTVNTEAFF,TGTGCCTGGAGTACCTCCGGGACAGTGAACACTGAAGCTTTCTTT
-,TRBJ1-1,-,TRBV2,CACLSWGGEENTEAFF,TGTGCCTGCCTTTCTTGGGGAGGTGAGGAGAACACTGAAGCTTTCTTT
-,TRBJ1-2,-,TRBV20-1,CSASPGGEDYGYTF,TGCAGTGCTAGTCCCGGGGGTGAGGACTATGGCTACACCTTC
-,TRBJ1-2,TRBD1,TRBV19,CASSSGGQGVNGYTF,TGTGCCAGTAGTAGTGGAGGACAGGGAGTTAATGGCTACACCTTC
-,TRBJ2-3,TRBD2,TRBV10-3,CAISDPGGAGGGDTQYF,TGTGCCATCAGTGATCCCGGGGGGGCGGGAGGAGGAGATACGCAGTATTTT
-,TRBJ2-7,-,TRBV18,CASSPLQTTYEQYF,TGTGCCAGCTCACCGCTCCAGACAACCTACGAGCAGTACTTC
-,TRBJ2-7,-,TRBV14,CASSQGLGRDVYEQYF,TGTGCCAGCAGCCAAGGACTCGGCAGGGATGTTTACGAGCAGTACTTC
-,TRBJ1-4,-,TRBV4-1,CASTLVEGLNEKLFF,TGCGCCAGCACCCTGGTGGAAGGACTTAATGAAAAACTGTTTTTT
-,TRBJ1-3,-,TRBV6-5,CASSSPGNGNTIYF,TGTGCCAGCAGTTCGCCAGGGAACGGAAACACCATATATTTT
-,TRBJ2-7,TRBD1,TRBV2,CASNGDREIDEQYF,TGTGCCAGCAACGGGGACAGGGAAATCGACGAGCAGTACTTC
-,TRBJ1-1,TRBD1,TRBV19,CASSFPGQVQSQAFF,TGTGCCAGTAGTTTCCCGGGACAGGTACAAAGTCAAGCTTTCTTT
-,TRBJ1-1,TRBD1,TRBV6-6,CASSRDREGAFF,TGTGCCAGCAGTCGGGACAGGGAGGGAGCTTTCTTT
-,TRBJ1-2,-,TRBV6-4,CASSGARGYGYTF,TGTGCCAGCAGTGGGGCCAGGGGATATGGCTACACCTTC
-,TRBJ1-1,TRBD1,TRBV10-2,CASSTIGQAKNTEAFF,TGCGCCAGCAGTACAATCGGACAGGCGAAGAACACTGAAGCTTTCTTT
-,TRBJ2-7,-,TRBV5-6,CASSLGTDQQYF,TGTGCCAGCAGCTTGGGTACAGACCAGCAGTACTTC
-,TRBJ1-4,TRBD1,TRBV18,CASSPRGANEKLFF,TGTGCCAGCTCACCCAGGGGGGCTAATGAAAAACTGTTTTTT
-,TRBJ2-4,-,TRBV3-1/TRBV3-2,CASSQVTGPKNIQYF,TGTGCCAGCAGCCAAGTGACAGGCCCCAAAAACATTCAGTACTTC
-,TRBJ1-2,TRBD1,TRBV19,CASNSDRDDGYTF,TGTGCCAGTAACTCGGACAGGGATGATGGCTACACCTTC
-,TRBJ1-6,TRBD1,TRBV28,CASRRDSLSPLHF,TGTGCCAGCAGGCGGGACAGTTTGAGTCCCCTCCACTTT
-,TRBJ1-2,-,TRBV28,CASSFGPHRYGYTF,TGTGCCAGCAGTTTTGGGCCCCACCGCTATGGCTACACCTTC
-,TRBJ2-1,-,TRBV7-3,CASSPSRSDNEQFF,TGTGCCAGCAGCCCAAGCCGATCGGACAATGAGCAGTTCTTC
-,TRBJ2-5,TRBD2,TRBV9,CASSTGLAGPQETQYF,TGTGCCAGCAGCACCGGACTAGCGGGGCCCCAAGAGACCCAGTACTTC
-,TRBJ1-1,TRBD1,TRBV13,CASSWGQGGTEAFF,TGTGCCAGCAGCTGGGGACAGGGGGGCACTGAAGCTTTCTTT
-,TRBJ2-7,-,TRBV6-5,CASSYWQGRIYEQYF,TGTGCCAGCAGTTACTGGCAGGGAAGGATCTACGAGCAGTACTTC
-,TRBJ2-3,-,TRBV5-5,CASSLWTVSTDTQYF,TGTGCCAGCAGCTTGTGGACAGTTAGCACAGATACGCAGTATTTT
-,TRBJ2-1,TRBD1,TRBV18,CASSPPGTAYNEQFF,TGTGCCAGCTCACCACCGGGGACAGCCTACAATGAGCAGTTCTTC
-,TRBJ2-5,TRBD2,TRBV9,CASSVEPAGGQETQYF,TGTGCCAGCAGCGTAGAACCGGCGGGGGGGCAGGAGACCCAGTACTTC
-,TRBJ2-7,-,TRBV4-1,CASSPGQGGPYEQYF,TGCGCCAGCAGCCCAGGACAGGGAGGGCCTTACGAGCAGTACTTC
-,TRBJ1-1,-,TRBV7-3,CASSLIGGAGVMNTEAFF,TGTGCCAGCAGCTTAATAGGGGGGGCAGGAGTAATGAACACTGAAGCTTTCTTT
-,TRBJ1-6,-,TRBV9,CASSSTSEGGGAAYNSPLHF,TGTGCCAGCAGCTCCACCTCGGAGGGGGGGGGCGCCGCCTATAATTCACCCCTCCACTTT
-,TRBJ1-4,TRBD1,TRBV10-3,CAISDPVDRGDSTNEKLFF,TGTGCCATCAGTGACCCAGTGGACAGGGGTGATTCAACTAATGAAAAACTGTTTTTT
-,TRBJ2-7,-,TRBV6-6,CASSYSQGYEQYF,TGTGCCAGCAGTTACTCACAGGGCTACGAGCAGTACTTC
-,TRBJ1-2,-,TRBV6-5,CASTPQAQDYGYTF,TGTGCCAGCACACCACAGGCCCAGGACTATGGCTACACCTTC
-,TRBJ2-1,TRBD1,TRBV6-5,CASRSTGDEQFF,TGTGCCAGCAGGTCGACAGGGGATGAGCAGTTCTTC
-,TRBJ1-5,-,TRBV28,CASSLTVPYSNQPQHF,TGTGCCAGCAGTCTGACAGTACCTTATAGCAATCAGCCCCAGCATTTT
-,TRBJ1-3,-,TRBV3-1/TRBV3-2,CASSREVRVTGNTIYF,TGTGCCAGCAGCCGAGAGGTCAGGGTGACTGGAAACACCATATATTTT
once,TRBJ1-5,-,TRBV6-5,CASRTGNQPQHF,TGTGCCAGTCGGACGGGAAATCAGCCCCAGCATTTT
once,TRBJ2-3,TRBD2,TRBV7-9,CASSLAPAGLTDTQYF,TGTGCCAGCAGCTTAGCTCCAGCGGGACTCACAGATACGCAGTATTTT
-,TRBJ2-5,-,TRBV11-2,CASSSPRTQYF,TGTGCCAGCAGCTCCCCCAGGACCCAGTACTTC
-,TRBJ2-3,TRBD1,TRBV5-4,CASSWPPGQGRDTQYF,TGTGCCAGCAGCTGGCCGCCGGGACAGGGACGGGATACGCAGTATTTT
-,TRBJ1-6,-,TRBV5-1,CASSSEGHSPLHF,TGCGCCAGCAGCTCAGAGGGTCATTCACCCCTCCACTTT
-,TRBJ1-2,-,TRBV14,CASSQRTDSYGYTF,TGTGCCAGCAGCCAGAGGACGGACAGTTATGGCTACACCTTC
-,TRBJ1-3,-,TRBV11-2,CASSFAGNTIYF,TGTGCCAGCAGTTTCGCTGGAAACACCATATATTTT
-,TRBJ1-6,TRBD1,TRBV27,CASSFEGSGGNSPLHF,TGTGCCAGCAGTTTTGAGGGGTCAGGGGGTAATTCACCCCTCCACTTT
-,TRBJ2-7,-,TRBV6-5,CASGRGFSSYEQYF,TGTGCCAGCGGAAGGGGCTTTAGCTCCTACGAGCAGTACTTC